The TCR beta chain described here comes from a study of cytomegalovirus exposure and HLA in healthy donors. Regarding the study as a whole: Across donors, sequencing depth was assumed by presence/absence analyses to be roughly uniform. It was reported that TCR beta sequences correctly inferred the HLA-A and HLA-B alleles for most subjects.

The sample holds one count of this clone. Antigen specificity is unknown. Per the germline V gene, CDR1 is LGHNA and CDR2 is YSLEER. V lost 3 bases and J lost 0, with 15 bases in between. The CDR3 has 16 amino acids. This PCR relied on a set of 60 Vbeta primers and 13 Jbeta primers. Here immunoSEQ multiplex PCR was the method, and the copy in TCRdb shows in-frame clones only, minus some. The data show around 170,000 clones, roughly 76% seen once. The chain employs TRBV4-3 and TRBJ2-7; D might be TRBD1 (6 bases). Sequencing was done on a sample of PBMCs. The TCR originated in a man between 40 and 49 years old in good health and CMV-seropositive. CDR3 protein: CASSQGAGADSYEQYF. CDR3 bases: TGCGCCAGCAGCCAGGGGGCAGGGGCGGACTCCTACGAGCAGTACTTC.